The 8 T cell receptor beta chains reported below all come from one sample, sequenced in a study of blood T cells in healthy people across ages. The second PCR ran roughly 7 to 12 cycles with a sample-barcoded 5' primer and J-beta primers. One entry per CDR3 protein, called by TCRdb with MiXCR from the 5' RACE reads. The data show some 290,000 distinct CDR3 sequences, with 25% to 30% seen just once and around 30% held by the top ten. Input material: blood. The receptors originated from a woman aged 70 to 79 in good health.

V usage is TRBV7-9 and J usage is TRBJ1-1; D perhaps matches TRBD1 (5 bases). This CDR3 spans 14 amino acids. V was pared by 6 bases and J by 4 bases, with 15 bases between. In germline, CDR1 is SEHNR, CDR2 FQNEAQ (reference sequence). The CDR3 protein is CASRSGPGRTEAFF. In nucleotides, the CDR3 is TGTGCCAGCAGGTCGGGCCCGGGGCGCACTGAAGCTTTCTTT.

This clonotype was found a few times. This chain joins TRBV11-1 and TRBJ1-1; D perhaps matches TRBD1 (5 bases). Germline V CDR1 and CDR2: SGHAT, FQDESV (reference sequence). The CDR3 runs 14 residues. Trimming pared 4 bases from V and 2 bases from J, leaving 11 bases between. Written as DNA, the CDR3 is TGTGCCAGCAGCTCACCGACAGTAAACACTGAAGCTTTCTTT. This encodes CASSSPTVNTEAFF.

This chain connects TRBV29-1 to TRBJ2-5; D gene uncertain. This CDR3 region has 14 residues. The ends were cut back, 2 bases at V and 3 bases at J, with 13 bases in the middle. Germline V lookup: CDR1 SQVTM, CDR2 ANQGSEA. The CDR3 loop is CSVEFAQGEETQYF. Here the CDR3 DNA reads TGCAGCGTTGAATTTGCACAAGGAGAAGAGACCCAGTACTTC.

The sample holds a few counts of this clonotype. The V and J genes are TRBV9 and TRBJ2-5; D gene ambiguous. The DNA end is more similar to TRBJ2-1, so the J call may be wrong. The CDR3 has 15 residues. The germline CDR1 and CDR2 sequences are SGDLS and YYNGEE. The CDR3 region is CASSQASTPVDEQFF. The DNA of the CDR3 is TGTGCCAGCAGCCAAGCGTCTACTCCGGTCGATGAGCAGTTCTTC.

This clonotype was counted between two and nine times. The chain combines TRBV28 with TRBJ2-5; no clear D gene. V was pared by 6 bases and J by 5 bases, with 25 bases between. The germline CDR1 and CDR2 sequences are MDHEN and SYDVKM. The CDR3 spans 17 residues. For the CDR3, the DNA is TGTGCCAGCAGCCAGTCATCCCTGAGCCCAAACTTGGAGACCCAGTACTTC. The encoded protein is CASSQSSLSPNLETQYF.

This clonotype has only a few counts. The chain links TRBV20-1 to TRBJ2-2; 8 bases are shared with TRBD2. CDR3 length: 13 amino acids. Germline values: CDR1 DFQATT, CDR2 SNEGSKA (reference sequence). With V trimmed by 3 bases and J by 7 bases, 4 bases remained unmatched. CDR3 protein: CSASGRAIGELFF. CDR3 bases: TGCAGTGCTAGCGGGAGGGCCATCGGGGAGCTGTTTTTT.

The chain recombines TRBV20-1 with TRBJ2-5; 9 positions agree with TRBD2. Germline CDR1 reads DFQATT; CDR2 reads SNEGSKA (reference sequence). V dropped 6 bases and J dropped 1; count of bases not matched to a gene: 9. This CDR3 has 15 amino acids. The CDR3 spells CSATSSGIIQETQYF. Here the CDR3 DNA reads TGCAGTGCCACCTCTAGCGGGATTATCCAAGAGACCCAGTACTTC.

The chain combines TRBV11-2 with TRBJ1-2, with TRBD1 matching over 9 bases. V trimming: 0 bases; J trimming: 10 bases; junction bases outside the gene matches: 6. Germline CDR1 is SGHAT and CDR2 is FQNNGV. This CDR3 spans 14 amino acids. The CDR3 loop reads CASSLDRQGGDYTF. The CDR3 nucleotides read TGTGCCAGCAGCTTAGATCGACAGGGGGGAGACTACACCTTC.